This TCR beta chain stems from a study of T cells after yellow fever vaccination (dated by TCRdb to the late 2010s). As for the study more broadly: Libraries from fractions with low cell numbers were prepared with the SMART-Seq v4 Ultra Low Input RNA kit. Bulk TCR alpha and beta repertoires were sequenced longitudinally to track T-cell clones before and after primary and booster YFV17D yellow fever vaccination. Two healthy male donors, one aged 18 to 30 and one aged 30 to 40 years, made up the cohort. Bulk PBMC replicates and cell subsets were isolated from blood drawn at multiple timepoints before and after both primary and secondary immunization. Study-level results and caveats: Because only a couple of donors were included in the study, the extent to which the findings can be generalized is limited. The secondary T-cell response was weaker than the primary response but faster, peaking on day 5 instead of day 15. Most clones expanded after primary vaccination were re-detected after the booster (almost 98% of CD4 and approximately 88% of CD8), suggesting broad memory maintenance. Computational filtering was required because FACS-sorted repertoires could contain abundant contaminating clonotypes from the bulk population. A small share of clonotypes occurred in both CD4 and CD8 compartments, likely arising from convergent recombination.

The treatment or condition tag for this specimen amounts to: live attenuated yellow fever vaccine strain. PBMCs were isolated from peripheral blood using a standard Ficoll-Paque protocol. Dynabeads CD4 and CD8 positive selection kits were used to isolate CD4 and CD8 T-cell fractions. TriZol was used to extract RNA from bulk PBMCs, CD4 and CD8 fractions, and dextramer-positive and dextramer-negative fractions. These reads were obtained on an Illumina NovaSeq 6000. TCR cDNA was synthesized by 5'RACE template switching, through which a universal primer site and unique molecular identifiers were introduced. Priming of cDNA synthesis was performed from both the TCR alpha and TCR beta constant segments. Library amplification involved two PCR steps, and the second step added sample barcodes and sequencing adapters. Sequencing of libraries was performed on Illumina HiSeq 2500 (2x100 bp) or NovaSeq (2x150 bp). The study's own analysis went as follows. Reads were demultiplexed and collapsed into UMI consensus sequences with MIGEC, and V(D)J alignment was performed with MiXCR. Using edgeR on replicate PBMC samples, clonotypes were called vaccine-responding if FDR was below 0.01 and the log2 fold change was above 5 up to day 15. Each bulk clonotype was labeled CD4 or CD8 based on which sequenced repertoire, CD4 or CD8, contained the clonotype at higher abundance. TCRdb's own reprocessing of the public reads used fastp at Q25 and MiXCR and kept productive beta chains. Each CDR3 protein appears once, grouped with its most common genes and DNA. TCRdb, not the authors, supplied the V and J calls. Within this sample are hundreds of thousands of distinct CDR3 sequences, with 9.5% to 15% of them counted one time only. The ten top clones hold around 3% of the sample.

Comments on this clonotype: Its cognate antigen has yet to be identified. Per-base quality was not reported, and no clone a single base away is much larger than it.

The sequenced sample was CD4+ T cells sorted from PBMCs, obtained 15 days after the yellow fever booster vaccination. The sequence derives from a man aged 18 to 30 who received the YFV17D yellow fever vaccine.

The DNA reads TGTGCCAGCAGTTTATCCGGGGGGAACACTGAAGCTTTCTTT. It is translated as CASSLSGGNTEAFF. This chain joins TRBV6-5 to TRBJ1-1, with a weak D call of TRBD1 (5 bases match). According to the germline V gene, CDR1 reads MNHEY and CDR2 reads SVGAGI. The CDR3 holds 14 amino acids from the cysteine to the phenylalanine. The DNA shown is the 42-base CDR3, in frame from base 1. V drops 4 bases and J drops 1 base, leaving 10 bases in between.